This T cell receptor (beta chain) was identified during a study of CD8 T cells in ankylosing spondylitis. Study-wide points: Reportedly, matched ankylosing spondylitis synovial fluid was significantly enriched for disease-linked clones. What seemed typical of ankylosing spondylitis blood was a TCR beta motif built from several highly homologous variants.

TCRdb used MiXCR to reprocess the 5' RACE reads, holding one entry per CDR3 protein. The table has 150,000 to 250,000 distinct CDR3 sequences, roughly 13% seen once. This clonotype has just a few counts. Its specificity is not known. This clonotype was obtained from a male donor with ankylosing spondylitis or in good health (not recorded which). Material for sequencing was blood, either unsorted or a sorted T cell fraction (not recorded which).

Here the CDR3 reads CASSGGGALADTQYF. CDR3 in DNA: TGTGCCAGCAGTGGGGGGGGGGCGCTTGCAGATACGCAGTATTTT. The V gene is TRBV12-3 or TRBV12-4, the J gene TRBJ2-3, with TRBD2 as a possible D gene (7 bases). The V end was cut by 5 bases, the J end by 4 bases, with 16 bases between. This CDR3 has 15 residues.